This T cell receptor beta chain was captured by sequencing in a study of T cells expressing NK-cell markers. Study-wide background: The authors derived TCR beta repertoires from sorted CD3+CD56+NKG2C+, CD3+CD56+NKG2C- and CD3+CD56-NKG2C+ T cells. The study sequenced eight donors, seven HCMV-seropositive and one seronegative.

Details on this clonotype: Its antigen is undetermined.

Study results and limitations: The study left the HCMV specificity of expanded NKG2C+ T cell clones unresolved.

The CDR3 extends over 15 amino acids. Germline V CDR1 and CDR2: MGHRA, YSYEKL. Template switching by 5'RACE with UMIs generated the TCR beta cDNA. TCRdb reanalyzed the 5' RACE reads and collapses them to one entry per CDR3 protein, without DNA. The listing records fewer than 550,000 distinct CDR3 sequences. The gene calls are TRBV4-1 and TRBJ2-1; without DNA, the TCRdb call of TRBD1 cannot be checked. The source of this sequence is a woman aged 45 to 65 in good health. The sequencing input was blood T cells: a sorted CD56 or NKG2C T cell subset, CD4+ or CD8+ T cells, or bulk PBMC T cells (not recorded which). CDR3 loop: CASSEGRGSYNEQFF.